This entry features one T cell receptor (beta chain) sequence. Its antigen is still unknown. These data come from a study of graft-versus-host responses after intestinal transplantation. Study in general: Anti-thymocyte globulin induction was given to all recipients, followed by tacrolimus and steroids for around three years.

Study conclusions and caveats: Some GvH clones appeared in ileal mucosa or blood before recipient bone marrow. Individuals carrying graft-donor T cell macrochimerism showed high graft-versus-host to host-versus-graft clonal ratios in allografts.

Trimming cost V 2 bases and J 2 bases, with 7 bases left between them. CDR3 length: 14 amino acids. Germline CDR1 reads LNHDA; CDR2 reads SQIVND (reference sequence). Sequencing was performed with immunoSEQ multiplex PCR; in TCRdb, only in-frame clones are kept and a portion is missing. Here the sample spans about 80,000 clones, roughly 89% being singletons. The receptor's source is a human donor who received an intestinal transplant. The sample here was unstimulated CD4+ T cells sorted from spleen or lymph node cells, taken before intestinal transplant. The J gene is TRBJ1-5, the V gene TRBV19; unclear D gene. The CDR3 bases are TGTGCCAGTAGTATAACCGGGGGCAATCAGCCCCAGCATTTT. Its protein product is CASSITGGNQPQHF. The whole variable domain, remainder taken from reference TRBV19 and TRBJ1-5, is DGGITQSPKYLFRKEGQNVTLSCEQNLNHDAMYWYRQDPGQGLRLIYYSQIVNDFQKGDIAEGYSVSREKKESFPLTVTSAQKNPTAFYLCASSITGGNQPQHFGDGTRLSIL.